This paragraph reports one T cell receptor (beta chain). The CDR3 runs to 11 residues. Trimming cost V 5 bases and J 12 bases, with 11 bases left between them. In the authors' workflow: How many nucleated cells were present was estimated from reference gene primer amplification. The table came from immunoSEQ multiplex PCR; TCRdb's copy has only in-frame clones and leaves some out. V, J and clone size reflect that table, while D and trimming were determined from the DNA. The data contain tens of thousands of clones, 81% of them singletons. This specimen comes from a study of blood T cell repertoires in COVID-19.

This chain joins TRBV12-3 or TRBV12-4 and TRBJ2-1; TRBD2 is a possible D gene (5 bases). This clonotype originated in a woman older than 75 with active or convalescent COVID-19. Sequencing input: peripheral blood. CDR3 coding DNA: TGTGCCAGCAGTCCCAATGAGGGGCAGTTCTTC. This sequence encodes CASSPNEGQFF.